These T cell receptor beta chains were read from a single sample in a study of T cell responses to AZD1222 COVID-19 vaccine. Profiled with immunoSEQ multiplex PCR; TCRdb holds only in-frame clones, not every one. The sample has about 150,000 clones, over 75% seen once. This specimen was peripheral blood, taken 28 days after the second AZD1222 dose. The receptor source for this set is an adult who received the AZD1222 COVID-19 vaccine. Each CDR3 is given with its conserved first and last residue. Each record gives: D gene, clone size, V gene, J gene, CDR3 protein, CDR3 DNA. The D gene is left open where the match is weak. Not all rows give a size; the values are once, few, many and, for expanded clones, a class.

D: TRBD2; size: NA; V: TRBV9; J: TRBJ2-1; CDR3: CASSETSGSYNEQFF; DNA: TGTGCCAGCAGCGAGACTAGCGGCTCCTACAATGAGCAGTTCTTC
D: NA; size: NA; V: TRBV3-1/TRBV3-2; J: TRBJ2-2; CDR3: CASSHSLGELFF; DNA: TGTGCCAGCAGCCACTCCCTGGGGGAGCTGTTTTTT
D: NA; size: NA; V: TRBV5-1; J: TRBJ1-1; CDR3: CASSLGQQNTEAFF; DNA: TGCGCCAGCAGCTTGGGACAACAGAACACTGAAGCTTTCTTT
D: NA; size: NA; V: TRBV5-1; J: TRBJ2-4; CDR3: CASSLGQHLAKNIQYF; DNA: TGCGCCAGCAGCTTGGGTCAACACTTAGCCAAAAACATTCAGTACTTC
D: NA; size: NA; V: TRBV6-5; J: TRBJ1-5; CDR3: CASSLLYSNQPQHF; DNA: TGTGCCAGCAGTTTACTTTATAGCAATCAGCCCCAGCATTTT
D: NA; size: NA; V: TRBV18; J: TRBJ2-5; CDR3: CASSPVTGQTMTQYF; DNA: TGTGCCAGCTCACCAGTGACAGGCCAGACTATGACCCAGTACTTC
D: TRBD1; size: NA; V: TRBV2; J: TRBJ1-1; CDR3: CASRLDRGRMNTEAFF; DNA: TGTGCCAGCAGATTAGACAGGGGAAGAATGAACACTGAAGCTTTCTTT
D: TRBD2; size: once; V: TRBV5-1; J: TRBJ2-7; CDR3: CASSLGLAGGPPYEQYF; DNA: TGCGCCAGCAGCCTGGGACTAGCGGGAGGGCCTCCCTACGAGCAGTACTTC
D: TRBD1; size: NA; V: TRBV6-5; J: TRBJ1-2; CDR3: CASSRQGSSYTF; DNA: TGTGCCAGCAGCAGACAGGGATCAAGCTACACCTTC
D: TRBD1; size: NA; V: TRBV6-6; J: TRBJ1-5; CDR3: CASSSRTGPNQPQHF; DNA: TGTGCCAGCAGTTCCCGGACAGGGCCTAATCAGCCCCAGCATTTT
D: TRBD1; size: NA; V: TRBV27; J: TRBJ1-2; CDR3: CASSSRQGYGYTF; DNA: TGTGCCAGCAGTTCCCGACAGGGCTATGGCTACACCTTC
D: NA; size: NA; V: TRBV5-1; J: TRBJ2-5; CDR3: CASSSGGAQETQYF; DNA: TGCGCCAGCAGCTCCGGGGGTGCGCAAGAGACCCAGTACTTC
D: NA; size: NA; V: TRBV5-1; J: TRBJ1-1; CDR3: CATGSGGTNTEAFF; DNA: TGCGCCACCGGTAGTGGAGGTACGAACACTGAAGCTTTCTTT
D: NA; size: NA; V: TRBV5-6; J: TRBJ1-5; CDR3: CASSGWSNQPQHF; DNA: TGTGCCAGCAGCGGTTGGAGCAATCAGCCCCAGCATTTT
D: TRBD1; size: NA; V: TRBV4-2; J: TRBJ1-4; CDR3: CASSQETGPGEKLFF; DNA: TGTGCCAGCAGCCAAGAGACAGGGCCAGGTGAAAAACTGTTTTTT
D: NA; size: NA; V: TRBV25-1; J: TRBJ2-3; CDR3: CASSEFGRGAIGDTQYF; DNA: TGTGCCAGCAGTGAATTTGGACGGGGCGCGATAGGAGATACGCAGTATTTT
D: NA; size: NA; V: TRBV3-1/TRBV3-2; J: TRBJ2-2; CDR3: CASSQVNTGELFF; DNA: TGTGCCAGCAGCCAAGTAAACACCGGGGAGCTGTTTTTT
D: TRBD1; size: NA; V: TRBV6-2/TRBV6-3; J: TRBJ1-5; CDR3: CASSYLDRKNSNQPQHF; DNA: TGTGCCAGCAGTTACTTGGACAGGAAAAATAGCAATCAGCCCCAGCATTTT
D: NA; size: NA; V: TRBV9; J: TRBJ2-3; CDR3: CASSPLQGTDTQYF; DNA: TGTGCCAGCAGCCCCCTCCAGGGCACAGATACGCAGTATTTT
D: NA; size: NA; V: TRBV7-8; J: TRBJ2-5; CDR3: CASSSDNRGQETQYF; DNA: TGTGCCAGCAGTTCTGACAATCGGGGACAAGAGACCCAGTACTTC
D: TRBD1; size: once; V: TRBV30; J: TRBJ1-2; CDR3: CAWSLGQGGGYTF; DNA: TGTGCCTGGAGTCTGGGGCAGGGGGGTGGCTACACCTTC
D: TRBD2; size: NA; V: TRBV14; J: TRBJ2-3; CDR3: CASSQKTSGTDTQYF; DNA: TGTGCCAGCAGCCAAAAGACTAGCGGCACAGATACGCAGTATTTT
D: NA; size: NA; V: TRBV6-5; J: TRBJ1-1; CDR3: CASSYSPGQPGAFF; DNA: TGTGCCAGCAGTTACTCTCCGGGGCAGCCGGGGGCTTTCTTT
D: NA; size: NA; V: TRBV6-5; J: TRBJ1-2; CDR3: CASRSGDRSYGYTF; DNA: TGTGCCAGCAGATCCGGGGATAGAAGCTATGGCTACACCTTC
D: NA; size: NA; V: TRBV6-1; J: TRBJ2-7; CDR3: CASSEWGYEQYF; DNA: TGTGCCAGCAGTGAATGGGGCTACGAGCAGTACTTC
D: NA; size: NA; V: TRBV20-1; J: TRBJ1-1; CDR3: CSAAPRAAFF; DNA: TGCAGTGCTGCTCCGAGAGCAGCTTTCTTT
D: TRBD2; size: NA; V: TRBV5-1; J: TRBJ2-1; CDR3: CASSLVSSGRARNNEQFF; DNA: TGCGCCAGCAGCTTAGTGTCTAGCGGGAGGGCCAGGAACAATGAGCAGTTCTTC
D: NA; size: NA; V: TRBV5-4; J: TRBJ1-1; CDR3: CASSLEGAMNTEAFF; DNA: TGTGCCAGCAGCTTAGAGGGAGCCATGAACACTGAAGCTTTCTTT
D: NA; size: NA; V: TRBV3-1/TRBV3-2; J: TRBJ1-6; CDR3: CASSQGVAYSPLHF; DNA: TGTGCCAGCAGCCAAGGAGTTGCGTATTCACCCCTCCACTTT
D: TRBD1; size: NA; V: TRBV24-1; J: TRBJ1-5; CDR3: CATSDVDRGTNQPQHF; DNA: TGTGCCACCAGTGATGTGGACAGGGGGACTAATCAGCCCCAGCATTTT
D: NA; size: NA; V: TRBV18; J: TRBJ2-2; CDR3: CASSPRTGELFF; DNA: TGTGCCAGCTCACCACGCACCGGGGAGCTGTTTTTT
D: NA; size: NA; V: TRBV30; J: TRBJ1-5; CDR3: CAWSAGFLVLSNQPQHF; DNA: TGTGCCTGGAGTGCAGGGTTCTTGGTTCTTAGCAATCAGCCCCAGCATTTT
D: NA; size: few; V: TRBV25-1; J: TRBJ1-3; CDR3: CASSEFGNTIYF; DNA: TGTGCCAGCAGTGAATTTGGAAACACCATATATTTT
D: NA; size: NA; V: TRBV5-4; J: TRBJ1-5; CDR3: CASSWDPGPNQPQHF; DNA: TGTGCCAGCAGCTGGGATCCGGGGCCCAATCAGCCCCAGCATTTT
D: TRBD2; size: NA; V: TRBV5-4; J: TRBJ2-1; CDR3: CASSLLSGRLNEQFF; DNA: TGTGCCAGCAGCCTGCTTAGCGGGAGACTCAATGAGCAGTTCTTC
D: NA; size: NA; V: TRBV6-5; J: TRBJ1-2; CDR3: CASSYGLNYGYTF; DNA: TGTGCCAGCAGTTACGGGCTTAACTATGGCTACACCTTC
D: TRBD1; size: NA; V: TRBV14; J: TRBJ1-2; CDR3: CASSQASGGFYGYTF; DNA: TGTGCCAGCAGCCAAGCGTCAGGGGGCTTCTATGGCTACACCTTC
D: NA; size: once; V: TRBV6-6; J: TRBJ1-2; CDR3: CASSHYREVQYGYTF; DNA: TGTGCCAGCAGTCACTACAGGGAAGTACAGTATGGCTACACCTTC
D: NA; size: NA; V: TRBV29-1; J: TRBJ1-4; CDR3: CSVGGGTSNEKLFF; DNA: TGCAGCGTTGGAGGTGGGACCTCTAATGAAAAACTGTTTTTT
D: NA; size: NA; V: TRBV6-5; J: TRBJ1-2; CDR3: CASSSPVRDYGYTF; DNA: TGTGCCAGCAGCTCGCCTGTGAGGGACTATGGCTACACCTTC
D: NA; size: few; V: TRBV4-1; J: TRBJ1-5; CDR3: CASSQIGGRAGQPQHF; DNA: TGCGCCAGCAGCCAAATAGGAGGCAGGGCGGGCCAGCCCCAGCATTTT
D: NA; size: NA; V: TRBV12-5; J: TRBJ1-2; CDR3: CASGLEGVYGYTF; DNA: TGTGCTAGTGGTTTGGAAGGGGTCTATGGCTACACCTTC
D: NA; size: NA; V: TRBV6-5; J: TRBJ2-1; CDR3: CASSNNEQFF; DNA: TGTGCCAGCAGTAACAATGAGCAGTTCTTC
D: NA; size: NA; V: TRBV5-6; J: TRBJ2-3; CDR3: CASSRGAITDTQYF; DNA: TGTGCCAGCAGCCGCGGAGCGATCACAGATACGCAGTATTTT
D: TRBD2; size: NA; V: TRBV6-6; J: TRBJ2-3; CDR3: CASSPRLAGGGTDTQYF; DNA: TGTGCCAGCAGTCCCCGACTAGCGGGAGGCGGGACAGATACGCAGTATTTT
D: NA; size: NA; V: TRBV5-1; J: TRBJ2-1; CDR3: CASSLVAGANEQFF; DNA: TGCGCCAGCAGCTTGGTGGCAGGGGCCAATGAGCAGTTCTTC
D: NA; size: once; V: TRBV3-1/TRBV3-2; J: TRBJ1-2; CDR3: CASSQDSEGLRDGYTF; DNA: TGTGCCAGCAGCCAAGATAGCGAGGGGTTACGGGATGGCTACACCTTC
D: TRBD1; size: NA; V: TRBV19; J: TRBJ1-5; CDR3: CASSTGTGNNQPQHF; DNA: TGTGCCAGTAGCACCGGGACAGGTAACAATCAGCCCCAGCATTTT
D: TRBD1; size: NA; V: TRBV6-5; J: TRBJ1-4; CDR3: CASSSRGQGEKLFF; DNA: TGTGCCAGCAGTAGTCGGGGACAGGGCGAAAAACTGTTTTTT
D: TRBD1; size: NA; V: TRBV3-1/TRBV3-2; J: TRBJ1-5; CDR3: CASSQGQGAGQPQHF; DNA: TGTGCCAGCAGCCAGGGACAGGGGGCAGGACAGCCCCAGCATTTT
D: NA; size: NA; V: TRBV10-3; J: TRBJ2-7; CDR3: CAISEPGSDAPYEQYF; DNA: TGTGCCATCAGTGAGCCGGGCAGCGACGCTCCCTACGAGCAGTACTTC
D: NA; size: NA; V: TRBV19; J: TRBJ1-3; CDR3: CAGLPRQTRNTIYF; DNA: TGTGCCGGTCTCCCCAGACAAACCCGAAACACCATATATTTT
D: NA; size: NA; V: TRBV11-2; J: TRBJ2-3; CDR3: CASSLDTPQDTQYF; DNA: TGTGCCAGCAGCTTAGATACCCCGCAGGATACGCAGTATTTT